Sequencing of this T cell receptor beta chain was carried out in a study of cytomegalovirus exposure and HLA in healthy donors (dated by TCRdb to 2016 to 2017). Regarding the complete study: The 500 to 800 repertoires of the first cohort and the approximately 130 validation repertoires were produced on the same platform, according to a later analysis. In addition to the first cohort of 666 subjects, a separate validation cohort of 130 or so different subjects was used. The study was designed to test whether signatures of past pathogen exposure could be identified by cataloging public T cell receptors. High-throughput TCR immunosequencing, statistical association of individual TCRs with disease status, and machine learning were combined to predict cytomegalovirus infection status. Study-wide conclusions, independent of this receptor: The study gave a list of under 200 TCR beta chains associated with cytomegalovirus. Of the cluster scores, around 95% were above 0 in a later analysis, which found that TCRs clustered in the first cohort also tended to co-occur in the 120 validation repertoires. The authors suggested that the approach could potentially be generalized to other disease states and immunological phenotypes. A later analysis had no HLA typing for the validation cohort, so co-occurrence there was scored across all 110 or so repertoires. Across donors, most TCR sequences were observed very rarely, whereas some public TCRs were present in many individuals. In vitro tests confirmed that a few of the cytomegalovirus-associated TCR beta chains recognize cytomegalovirus antigens. The classifier was reported to diagnose cytomegalovirus status with high specificity and sensitivity in both the original and validation cohorts.

The V and J ends are trimmed by 8 bases and 0 bases, leaving 11 bases between them. Taken from cysteine to phenylalanine, the CDR3 has 13 residues. Only CDR3 DNA is held: 39 bases, read in frame from base 1. CDR1 and CDR2, looked up from the germline V gene, are MNHNS and SASEGT. This clone has a single count. Its antigen is still unknown. Base qualities are not at hand, and no much larger clone is one base apart. Donors formed part of the validation cohort, which comprised about 130 subjects and was distinct from the first cohort of 550 to 850 subjects. The library was made by the immunoSEQ multiplex PCR assay. The published analysis was carried out like this. A statistical classification framework was built for diagnosing cytomegalovirus status from the catalog of TCR beta chain sequences. TCRdb took this table from immuneACCESS and kept in-frame rearrangements with V and J called. Such tables lack part of the clones; where checked against another copy, unresolved V genes explain under half of the gap, and the rest is unexplained. Clonal size and the V and J genes are those of that table, whereas D and trimming came from the DNA. This sample holds more than 120,000 clones; 87% were observed only once. 3.5% to 5.5% of the sample comes from the top ten.

The sequence derives from a man between 18 and 29 years old in good health and CMV-seropositive. The rearranged segments are TRBV6-1 and TRBJ2-7; no D gene can be assigned with confidence. Sequencing input: PBMCs. CDR3 region: CASLETPSYEQYF. The DNA is as follows: TGTGCCAGCCTGGAGACCCCCTCCTACGAGCAGTACTTC.